This T cell receptor beta chain was documented in a study of blood T cells in healthy people across ages. Study conclusions and caveats: TCR beta diversity tracked closely with naive T cell percentage. Unsorted PBMCs prevented conclusive naive versus antigen-experienced comparison.

A J-beta primer mix and a sample-barcoded 5' primer were used in a second PCR of roughly 6 to 12 cycles. Samples each returned at least 2.5 million CDR3-containing paired-end reads. A single record per CDR3 protein comes from TCRdb applying MiXCR to the 5' RACE reads. In the table there are roughly 1.4 million distinct CDR3 sequences, approximately 60% of which are singletons. Those donating, healthy Caucasian individuals from Russia, were aged roughly 6 to 90. A remark on this clonotype: The antigen remains undetermined.

The CDR3 sequence is 15 residues long. Looked up from germline, CDR1 is MGHRA and CDR2 is YSYEKL. V was shortened by 4 bases and J by 2 bases, with 12 bases between the two germline ends. The chain couples TRBV4-1 to TRBJ2-1, with D hard to call. This clonotype originated in a man between 18 and 35 years old in good health. The sequencing sample was made of blood. The CDR3 DNA sequence: TGCGCCAGCAGCCTAAGGCAAACCCCCTACAATGAGCAGTTCTTC. Its protein is CASSLRQTPYNEQFF.